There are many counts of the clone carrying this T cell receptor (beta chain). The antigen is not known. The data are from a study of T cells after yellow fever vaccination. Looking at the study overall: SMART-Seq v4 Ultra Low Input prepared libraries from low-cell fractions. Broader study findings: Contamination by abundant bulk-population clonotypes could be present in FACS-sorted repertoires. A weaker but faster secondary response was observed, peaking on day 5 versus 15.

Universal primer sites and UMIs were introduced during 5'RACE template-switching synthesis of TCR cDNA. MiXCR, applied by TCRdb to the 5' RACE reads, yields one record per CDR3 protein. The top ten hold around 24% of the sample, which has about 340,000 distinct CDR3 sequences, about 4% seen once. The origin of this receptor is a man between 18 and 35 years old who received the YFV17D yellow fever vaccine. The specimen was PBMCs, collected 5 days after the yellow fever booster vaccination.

CDR3 region: CSARAREQQGSPLHF. The CDR3 region has the DNA TGCAGTGCTAGAGCCCGGGAGCAGCAAGGTTCACCCCTCCACTTT. The chain links TRBV20-1 to TRBJ1-6, with D unresolved. The germline CDR1 and CDR2 sequences are DFQATT and SNEGSKA (reference sequence). V dropped 1 base and J dropped 9 bases, with 16 bases sitting between them. This CDR3 has 15 residues.